Listed here is a single T cell receptor beta chain. Sequenced material consisted of expressed TCRB transcripts (all of the isolated RNA was reverse transcribed). Repertoires were generated with immunoSEQ multiplex PCR, while TCRdb's copy carries only in-frame clones and drops some. This sample has about 270,000 clones, with approximately 14% found just once. CDR3 length equals 17 residues. The V and J ends lost 4 bases and 2 bases, in that order; junction bases with no gene match: 10. CDR1 and CDR2 from the germline V gene are SGHRS and YFSETQ. These data belong to a study of beta chain features in type 1 diabetes.

The chain has TRBV5-1 and TRBJ2-2; 8 nucleotides agree with TRBD2. The sequence was obtained from a woman aged 40 to 49 in good health. Specimen: naive CD4+ T cells from blood. The CDR3 DNA follows: TGCGCCAGCAGCCTTCGCGGGGGGCAGTTTAACACCGGGGAGCTGTTTTTT. Protein: CASSLRGGQFNTGELFF.